This T cell receptor (beta chain) came from a study of neurological immune-mediated disorders. TCRdb recomputed calls from the 5' RACE reads with MiXCR, one row per CDR3 protein. The repertoire holds 50,000 or so distinct CDR3 sequences, with 11% as singletons. This clonotype showed up many times. This sequence was found in a man in his fifties or sixties in good health. Sequencing was performed on PBMCs.

The CDR3 reads CASSSLGTANQPQHF. CDR3 DNA sequence: TGTGCCAGCAGTTCCCTCGGGACGGCCAATCAGCCCCAGCATTTT. The genes are TRBV27 and TRBJ1-5; D is possibly TRBD1 (5 bases). From germline, CDR1 is MNHEY and CDR2 SMNVEV (reference sequence). V dropped 4 bases and J dropped 3 bases, with 13 bases sitting between them. The length of the CDR3 is 15 residues.